This TCR beta chain was captured by sequencing in a study of persistence of HIV-infected CD4 T cells. General study points: Degenerate expanded CDR3beta sequences were enriched among CMV- and Gag-responding cells.

The V and J ends lost 8 bases and 1 base respectively, with 6 bases between them. This CDR3 is built from 12 residues. A remark on this clone: What it recognizes is unknown.

Cells were stimulated with overlapping HIV-1 Gag 15-mer peptides. CD40L/CD69 double-negative CD45RO-high memory CD4+ T cells were collected. Sequencing used immunoSEQ version 4 in survey mode. Some clones are missing from TCRdb's copy, which holds only in-frame ones; the method was immunoSEQ multiplex PCR. The data show about 36,000 clones, over 65% seen once. This sequence was found in an adult with HIV. The donor label of this sample is uncertain. The rearrangement joins TRBV12-3 or TRBV12-4 to TRBJ1-5, with D unresolved. The starting material was cultured CD4+ T cells from PBMCs, obtained from a patient who received antiretroviral therapy. The CDR3 sequence is CASAVSNQPQHF. The CDR3 DNA sequence: TGTGCCAGCGCAGTGAGCAATCAGCCCCAGCATTTT.